These T cell receptor beta chains were read from a single sample in a study of blood T cell repertoires in COVID-19. Using immunoSEQ multiplex PCR, the repertoire was profiled, and TCRdb retains in-frame clones only, with some absent. The data show approximately 26,000 clones, with 89% seen just once and about 51% held by the top ten. Sequenced input: peripheral blood. The receptors shown here come from a human donor with acute or convalescent COVID-19. The donor label of this sample is uncertain. Each CDR3 is given with its conserved first and last residue. A D gene is named only where the DNA matches it firmly. The size of a clone is reported for some rows only, either as once, few or many, or as a class for expanded clones.

size: -
J: TRBJ1-6
D: TRBD1
V: TRBV14
CDR3: CASSQEKGAASSYNSPLHF
DNA: TGTGCCAGCAGCCAAGAAAAGGGGGCGGCGAGCTCCTATAATTCACCCCTCCACTTT

size: -
J: TRBJ1-1
D: -
V: TRBV7-2
CDR3: CASSSWGGTEAFF
DNA: TGTGCCAGCAGCTCTTGGGGAGGCACTGAAGCTTTCTTT

size: once
J: TRBJ2-2
D: -
V: TRBV3-1/TRBV3-2
CDR3: CASSPSAGELFF
DNA: TGTGCCAGCAGCCCATCGGCCGGGGAGCTGTTTTTT

size: -
J: TRBJ2-7
D: TRBD2
V: TRBV10-3
CDR3: CAISEAGGASDEQYF
DNA: TGTGCCATCAGTGAGGCGGGGGGGGCAAGTGACGAGCAGTACTTC

size: -
J: TRBJ2-1
D: TRBD2
V: TRBV18
CDR3: CASSPLAGEHNEQFF
DNA: TGTGCCAGCTCACCACTAGCGGGAGAACACAATGAGCAGTTCTTC

size: many
J: TRBJ2-2
D: -
V: TRBV7-8
CDR3: CASSFGRGPRELFF
DNA: TGTGCCAGCAGCTTTGGGCGGGGTCCGCGAGAGCTGTTTTTT

size: once
J: TRBJ2-1
D: TRBD2
V: TRBV6-6
CDR3: CASSNRRGGANEQFF
DNA: TGTGCCAGCAGTAACCGTCGCGGGGGGGCCAATGAGCAGTTCTTC

size: -
J: TRBJ2-2
D: -
V: TRBV7-3
CDR3: CASSLEAGATGELFF
DNA: TGTGCCAGCAGCCTGGAAGCTGGGGCAACCGGGGAGCTGTTTTTT

size: -
J: TRBJ2-5
D: TRBD1
V: TRBV18
CDR3: CASSHRGSTRQETQYF
DNA: TGTGCCAGCTCACACAGGGGGTCAACAAGACAAGAGACCCAGTACTTC

size: -
J: TRBJ2-7
D: TRBD1
V: TRBV5-1
CDR3: CASGTGFSYEQYF
DNA: TGCGCCAGCGGGACAGGGTTCTCCTACGAGCAGTACTTC

size: -
J: TRBJ2-7
D: -
V: TRBV14
CDR3: CASNQRAGAYEQYF
DNA: TGTGCCAGCAACCAGAGGGCCGGGGCCTACGAGCAGTACTTC

size: once
J: TRBJ2-5
D: TRBD2
V: TRBV3-1/TRBV3-2
CDR3: CASSQEFSGGAETQYF
DNA: TGTGCCAGCAGCCAGGAATTTAGCGGGGGGGCCGAGACCCAGTACTTC

size: -
J: TRBJ2-1
D: -
V: TRBV18
CDR3: CASSPRGDWFLGEQFF
DNA: TGTGCCAGCTCACCCCGAGGGGACTGGTTTTTAGGTGAGCAGTTCTTC

size: -
J: TRBJ1-1
D: -
V: TRBV7-8
CDR3: CASSLHRVANTEAFF
DNA: TGTGCCAGCAGCTTGCACAGGGTGGCGAACACTGAAGCTTTCTTT

size: -
J: TRBJ2-3
D: TRBD2
V: TRBV7-6
CDR3: CASSLALGGRTTDTQYF
DNA: TGTGCCAGCAGCTTAGCGCTGGGCGGGAGGACCACAGATACGCAGTATTTT

size: -
J: TRBJ2-5
D: TRBD1
V: TRBV5-1
CDR3: CASSRGPGQGVETQYF
DNA: TGCGCCAGCAGCCGGGGGCCGGGACAGGGAGTGGAGACCCAGTACTTC

size: -
J: TRBJ1-1
D: -
V: TRBV9
CDR3: CASSLRRGSEAFF
DNA: TGTGCCAGCAGCCTCAGACGGGGGTCTGAAGCTTTCTTT

size: -
J: TRBJ1-4
D: -
V: TRBV7-9
CDR3: CASSSETALREKLFF
DNA: TGTGCCAGCAGCTCCGAGACAGCTTTACGCGAAAAACTGTTTTTT

size: -
J: TRBJ2-1
D: -
V: TRBV20-1
CDR3: CSASGRGHHEQFF
DNA: TGCAGTGCTAGTGGTCGAGGGCATCATGAGCAGTTCTTC

size: -
J: TRBJ2-6
D: TRBD1
V: TRBV18
CDR3: CASSPLTGQGSGANVLTF
DNA: TGTGCCAGCTCCCCTCTGACGGGACAGGGCTCTGGGGCCAACGTCCTGACTTTC

size: -
J: TRBJ2-3
D: TRBD2
V: TRBV5-1
CDR3: CASSLAGGTSGGSTDTQYF
DNA: TGCGCCAGCAGCTTGGCCGGTGGGACTAGCGGGGGAAGCACAGATACGCAGTATTTT

size: few
J: TRBJ1-2
D: -
V: TRBV21-1
CDR3: CASSKAQITYGYTF
DNA: TGTGCCAGCAGCAAAGCCCAGATTACCTATGGCTACACCTTC

size: -
J: TRBJ2-7
D: -
V: TRBV4-1
CDR3: CASSQPTEHYEQYF
DNA: TGCGCCAGCAGCCAGCCGACGGAGCACTACGAGCAGTACTTC

size: -
J: TRBJ2-3
D: -
V: TRBV29-1
CDR3: CSVEDSRSQGTDTQYF
DNA: TGCAGCGTTGAGGACAGCAGGTCGCAGGGGACAGATACGCAGTATTTT